The next 27 T cell receptor beta chains were all read from a single sample in a study of T-cell reconstitution after alpha-beta-depleted transplantation in children (dated by TCRdb to about 2016). Library method: PCR. Reads for this sample came from an Illumina HiSeq 2500. To normalize quantification of the TCRbeta repertoire, the TCR libraries were built with molecular barcoding that relied on unique molecular identifiers. Clones were called with MiXCR by TCRdb after fastp trimmed the public reads at Q25, and only in-frame beta chains were retained. Rows matching on CDR3 protein sequence are summarized as one entry with the most common DNA and genes. The sample yields roughly 590,000 distinct CDR3 sequences; approximately 16% were counted once. The ten largest clones capture approximately 1% of the sample. The sequences come from PBMCs from the stem cell graft donor, collected from the stem cell graft. These receptors all stem from a human donor who donated a stem cell graft to a child with acute myeloid leukemia.

This clonotype turned up a few times. V and J are TRBV5-1 and TRBJ2-2; D is unclear. CDR1 is SGHRS and CDR2 is YFSETQ in the germline V gene. CDR3 size: 16 residues. V lost 0 bases and J lost 1, with 10 bases in between. The CDR3 region has the DNA TGCGCCAGCAGCTTGGCCGGATCGTTGAACACCGGGGAGCTGTTTTTT. It is translated as CASSLAGSLNTGELFF.

The chain carries TRBV20-1 and TRBJ1-1; D is undetermined. V lost 3 bases to trimming and J lost 3 bases, with 14 bases between them. The CDR3 totals 14 residues. Germline V gives CDR1 DFQATT, CDR2 SNEGSKA (reference sequence). The CDR3 sequence: CSARKEEAYTEAFF. In DNA form, the CDR3 reads TGCAGTGCTAGGAAAGAAGAGGCGTACACTGAAGCTTTCTTT.

V and J are TRBV6-5 and TRBJ2-3; TRBD2 is a possible D gene (7 bases). Germline-derived CDR1 and CDR2 are MNHEY and SVGAGI. The CDR3 contains 19 residues. V was pared by 4 bases and J by 0 bases, with 23 bases between. CDR3 in amino acids: CASSSRYRGGAYSTDTQYF. CDR3 nucleotides: TGTGCCAGCAGTTCCCGCTATCGAGGGGGGGCTTATAGCACAGATACGCAGTATTTT.

The rearrangement links TRBV28 to TRBJ1-2; maybe TRBD1 (6 bases). Trimming took 7 bases from V and 2 from J, leaving 14 bases between them. The CDR3 has 14 residues. Germline V lookup: CDR1 MDHEN, CDR2 SYDVKM. Written as DNA, the CDR3 is TGTGCCAGCAAGGAGACAGGACCGAACTATGGCTACACCTTC. This sequence encodes CASKETGPNYGYTF.

The chain links TRBV6-5 to TRBJ1-6; no firm D call. The V gene's germline CDR1 is MNHEY and CDR2 SVGAGI. This CDR3 spans 17 amino acids. Trimming shortened V by 4 bases and J by 0 bases, and 13 bases separated the two germline ends. CDR3 loop: CASSSPRLNSYNSPLHF. Written as DNA, the CDR3 is TGTGCCAGCAGTTCACCCCGACTGAACTCCTATAATTCACCCCTCCACTTT.

This chain connects TRBV10-3 to TRBJ2-7, with TRBD1 as a possible D gene (5 bases). Germline V CDR1 and CDR2: ENHRY, SYGVKD. V lost 6 bases to trimming and J lost 4 bases, with 13 bases between them. The CDR3 has 13 amino acids. The CDR3 loop reads CAIRDQGFYEQYV. The DNA of the CDR3 is TGTGCCATCAGGGATCAGGGTTTTTACGAGCAGTACGTC.

V is TRBV2 and J is TRBJ2-3; D may correspond to TRBD1 or TRBD2 (5 bases each). The CDR3 consists of 15 residues. V lost 10 bases and J lost 8, with 25 bases in between. Germline loops: CDR1 SNHLY, CDR2 FYNNEI. CDR3 nucleotides: TGTGCCAACCGACAGAGGGGTCTTGAACGGGGTACGCAGTATTTT. It encodes CANRQRGLERGTQYF.

This clonotype appeared a few times. This chain links TRBV6-1 with TRBJ2-5; TRBD1 or TRBD2 may be the D gene (5 bases each). V was pared by 6 bases and J by 0 bases, with 14 bases between. This CDR3 comprises 15 residues. Germline V gene sequence: CDR1 MNHNS, CDR2 SASEGT. CDR3 in amino acids: CASSPVGTYQETQYF. The CDR3 DNA reads TGTGCCAGCAGCCCCGTGGGGACGTACCAAGAGACCCAGTACTTC.

The J gene is TRBJ1-5, the V gene TRBV28, with 9 bases that match TRBD1. Germline assignment: CDR1 MDHEN and CDR2 SYDVKM. The CDR3 runs 14 residues. V gave up 5 bases and J gave up 5 bases; unmatched junction bases: 4. The CDR3: CASSGTGGHQPQHF. CDR3 in DNA: TGTGCCAGCAGTGGAACAGGGGGCCATCAGCCCCAGCATTTT.

This clonotype was detected many times. The rearrangement uses TRBV5-1 and TRBJ2-3; D ambiguous. The germline gives CDR1 SGHRS, CDR2 YFSETQ. Trimming stripped 4 bases from V and 3 bases from J, with 6 bases between. There are 12 residues in the CDR3. CDR3 in DNA: TGCGCCAGCAGCACCAGTACAGATACGCAGTATTTT. This codes for CASSTSTDTQYF.

The table lists this clonotype with many counts. V gene TRBV10-3 combines with J gene TRBJ1-6; TRBD1 matches 7 bases. V lost 2 bases, J lost 10 bases, and 8 bases stayed unmatched. The V gene's germline CDR1 is ENHRY and CDR2 SYGVKD. This CDR3 region has 15 residues. The CDR3 sequence is CAISEGQVVGSPLHF. CDR3 nucleotides: TGTGCCATCAGTGAGGGACAGGTCGTTGGGTCACCCCTCCACTTT.

This clonotype has more than one count but fewer than ten. The rearrangement links TRBV5-1 to TRBJ1-1; D is uncertain. Per the germline V gene, CDR1 is SGHRS and CDR2 is YFSETQ. The CDR3 has 16 residues. V was clipped by 1 base and J by 1 base, with 14 bases between them. The DNA of the CDR3 is TGCGCCAGCAGCTTGATCGGTTCGTTGCGGAACACTGAAGCTTTCTTT. Its protein is CASSLIGSLRNTEAFF.

This clonotype has ten or more counts. V is TRBV29-1 and J is TRBJ2-5; D may match TRBD1 or TRBD2 (5 bases each). This CDR3 is 13 amino acids long. The germline V gene has CDR1 SQVTM and CDR2 ANQGSEA. The V end lost 7 bases, the J end lost 2 bases, and 14 bases lay between the germline ends. The CDR3 reads CSGGTASQETQYF. The DNA for the CDR3 is TGCAGCGGGGGGACGGCCAGTCAAGAGACCCAGTACTTC.

This clonotype was counted a few times. The CDR3 protein is CAWGTRRGNEQFF. The CDR3 DNA reads TGTGCCTGGGGGACGCGCAGGGGCAATGAGCAGTTCTTC. V gene TRBV30 combines with J gene TRBJ2-1; TRBD1 is a possible D gene (6 bases). V shed 5 bases and J shed 6 bases, with 14 bases lying between them. Germline assignment: CDR1 GTSNPN and CDR2 SVGIG (reference sequence). The CDR3 extends over 13 amino acids.

V and J are TRBV15 and TRBJ2-5, with D perhaps matching TRBD2 (6 bases). Trimming stripped 2 bases from V and 0 bases from J, with 10 bases between. The germline CDR1 and CDR2 sequences are LNHNV and YYDKDF (reference sequence). The CDR3 is made up of 15 amino acids. The CDR3 is CATSRLAWYQETQYF. CDR3 nucleotide sequence: TGTGCCACCAGCAGACTAGCGTGGTACCAAGAGACCCAGTACTTC.

This clonotype was counted many times. The chain combines TRBV6-1 with TRBJ1-1; 8 nucleotides align to TRBD1. The CDR3 extends over 15 amino acids. With 5 bases clipped from V and 10 bases from J, the junction kept 15 bases outside the gene matches. Germline V gene sequence: CDR1 MNHNS, CDR2 SASEGT. The DNA of the CDR3 is TGTGCCAGCAGTCAACAAGCCGGGACAGGCCTCGCAGCTTTCTTT. It yields the protein CASSQQAGTGLAAFF.

This clonotype was detected many times. The V gene is TRBV6-5, the J gene TRBJ2-2, with no clear D. Trimming stripped 6 bases from V and 1 base from J, with 3 bases between. The germline V gene encodes CDR1 MNHEY and CDR2 SVGAGI. The CDR3 is made up of 12 amino acids. CDR3 region: CASRENTGELFF. DNA for the CDR3: TGTGCCAGCAGGGAGAACACCGGGGAGCTGTTTTTT.

The chain joins TRBV11-2 to TRBJ2-1; the D is unclear. The CDR3 spans 11 residues. V was shortened by 8 bases and J by 10 bases, with 12 bases between the two germline ends. CDR1 and CDR2 (germline): SGHAT, FQNNGV. CDR3 nucleotide sequence: TGTGCCAGCGGCTCGCTCAGGGAGCAGTTCTTC. It specifies CASGSLREQFF.

The chain uses TRBV6-2 or TRBV6-3 and TRBJ1-5; D might be TRBD1 (5 bases). Germline values: CDR1 MNHEY, CDR2 SVGEGT. V dropped 2 bases and J dropped 1 base, with 9 bases sitting between them. This CDR3 comprises 15 residues. The CDR3 here is CASSYRGLSNQPQHF. The CDR3 DNA follows: TGTGCCAGCAGTTACAGGGGTCTCAGCAATCAGCCCCAGCATTTT.

This clonotype was picked up a small number of times. The gene calls are TRBV12-3 or TRBV12-4 and TRBJ2-5, with a tentative D call TRBD1 (6 bases). The CDR3 runs 15 residues. Trimming shortened V by 2 bases and J by 5 bases, and 15 bases separated the two germline ends. CDR3 in DNA: TGTGCCAGCAGTTTAAGGCAGGGTAGGGGGGAGACCCAGTACTTC. Encoded protein: CASSLRQGRGETQYF.

The chain combines TRBV15 with TRBJ1-3; a weak D match, TRBD1 (6 bases). Germline-derived CDR1 and CDR2 are LNHNV and YYDKDF (reference sequence). With 5 bases removed from V and 0 bases from J, the gap between germline ends came to 11 bases. The CDR3 is made up of 15 amino acids. In DNA form, the CDR3 reads TGTGCCACCAGCCTCGGGACAATCTCTGGAAACACCATATATTTT. This gives the protein CATSLGTISGNTIYF. The full variable domain, rest sourced from reference TRBV15 and TRBJ1-3, is DAMVIQNPRYQVTQFGKPVTLSCSQTLNHNVMYWYQQKSSQAPKLLFHYYDKDFNNEADTPDNFQSRRPNTSFCFLDIRSPGLGDTAMYLCATSLGTISGNTIYFGEGSWLTVV.

This clonotype has a count of ten or more. This rearrangement joins TRBV12-3 or TRBV12-4 to TRBJ2-3, with 11 bases fitting TRBD2. J was trimmed by 1 base and V by 6 bases; bases with no gene match: 6. The CDR3 is 16 residues long. CDR3 sequence reads: CASSPILAGGTDTQYF. Here the CDR3 DNA reads TGTGCCAGCAGCCCCATACTAGCGGGAGGCACAGATACGCAGTATTTT.

V gene TRBV7-9 combines with J gene TRBJ1-1; TRBD1 might be the D (5 bases). Trimming cost V 4 bases and J 7 bases, with 13 bases left between them. Germline loops: CDR1 SEHNR, CDR2 FQNEAQ (reference sequence). The CDR3 loop spans 13 amino acids. The DNA of the CDR3 is TGTGCCAGCAGCTCCGGGACGGAGGATGAAGCTTTCTTT. This codes for CASSSGTEDEAFF.

Only one count was recorded for this clonotype. One junction end does not reproduce the germline sequence, and a read error may be involved. CDR3 in DNA: TGTGCCATCAGTGAGCCTGGGGGACTCCTTCACAATGAGCCGTTCTTC. Its translation is CAISEPGGLLHNEPFF. The chain has TRBV10-3 and TRBJ2-1, with D perhaps TRBD2 (6 bases). This CDR3 is built from 16 residues. Germline V gene lookup returns CDR1 ENHRY and CDR2 SYGVKD.

In this sample, this clonotype turned up a few times. This chain uses TRBV11-2 with TRBJ2-3, with 8 bases that match TRBD2. Germline loops: CDR1 SGHAT, CDR2 FQNNGV. Trimming removed 4 bases from V and 2 bases from J; junction bases left unmatched: 14. This CDR3 region has 18 residues. Here the CDR3 DNA reads TGTGCCAGCAGCTGGGGGACCTTAGCGGGATCTCCCACAGATACGCAGTATTTT. This encodes CASSWGTLAGSPTDTQYF.

DNA of the CDR3: TGTGCCACCAGCAGAGAGGACAGTCCGAACACCGGGGAGCTGTTTTTT. It is translated as CATSREDSPNTGELFF. The genes are TRBV15 and TRBJ2-2; possibly TRBD1 for D (6 bases). Germline CDR1 LNHNV, CDR2 YYDKDF (reference sequence). Trimming left V 0 bases short and J 0 bases short, with 8 bases between. The CDR3 is made up of 16 amino acids.

This clonotype was found many times. The genes are TRBV5-6 and TRBJ2-1; D gene ambiguous. There are 15 residues in the CDR3. Germline loops: CDR1 SGHDT, CDR2 YYEEEE. V lost 3 bases and J 0 bases, leaving 10 bases between the germline ends. This chain's CDR3 is CASSWASSSYNEQFF. CDR3 coding DNA: TGTGCCAGCAGCTGGGCTTCGAGCTCCTACAATGAGCAGTTCTTC.